These 22 T cell receptor beta chains were all obtained from the same sample, sequenced in a study of T cell responses to AZD1222 COVID-19 vaccine. Sequenced by immunoSEQ multiplex PCR; TCRdb stores in-frame clones only, minus some. The table shows 100,000 or so clones, with around 84% occurring only once. Sequenced material: peripheral blood, taken on day 0 of AZD1222 vaccination. These receptors all stem from an adult in good health.

The chain links TRBV5-1 to TRBJ1-2; 8 nucleotides match TRBD1. Looked up from germline, CDR1 is SGHRS and CDR2 is YFSETQ. V lost 4 bases and J lost 2; bases outside the gene matches: 4. This CDR3 contains 14 residues. The CDR3 DNA reads TGCGCCAGCAGCCCGGGGGACAGGAACTATGGCTACACCTTC. As protein: CASSPGDRNYGYTF.

The rearrangement uses TRBV10-3 and TRBJ1-5, with D uncertain. Trimming took 5 bases from V and 4 from J, leaving 12 bases between them. This CDR3 has 14 amino acids. Germline V lookup: CDR1 ENHRY, CDR2 SYGVKD. CDR3 DNA sequence: TGTGCCATCAGTAATGGACGCCAGAATCAGCCCCAGCATTTT. Its translation is CAISNGRQNQPQHF.

This chain links TRBV4-1 with TRBJ2-1; 8 positions match TRBD1. Germline CDR1 reads MGHRA; CDR2 reads YSYEKL. This CDR3 has 15 amino acids. The ends lost 3 bases at V and 6 bases at J; junction bases unmatched: 7. The CDR3 coding sequence is TGCGCCAGCAGCCACACCGGGACAGGCCCCAATGAGCAGTTCTTC. Amino acids: CASSHTGTGPNEQFF.

This chain connects TRBV28 to TRBJ2-6, with no clear D. Germline assignment: CDR1 MDHEN and CDR2 SYDVKM. With 8 bases removed from V and 2 bases from J, the gap between germline ends came to 7 bases. The CDR3 is 13 amino acids. The CDR3 region has the DNA TGTGCCAGCGGTCTCCCTGGGGCCAACGTCCTGACTTTC. This sequence encodes CASGLPGANVLTF. Full variable domain (missing parts from reference TRBV28 and TRBJ2-6): DVKVTQSSRYLVKRTGEKVFLECVQDMDHENMFWYRQDPGLGLRLIYFSYDVKMKEKGDIPEGYSVSREKKERFSLILESASTNQTSMYLCASGLPGANVLTFGAGSRLTVL.

The chain carries TRBV6-6 and TRBJ1-1, with D hard to call. V lost 6 bases and J 2 bases, leaving 10 bases between the germline ends. Germline V gene data show CDR1 as MNHNY and CDR2 as SVGAGI (reference sequence). This CDR3 spans 13 amino acids. The CDR3 nucleotides read TGTGCCAGCAGACCGGGATTTAACACTGAAGCTTTCTTT. Protein: CASRPGFNTEAFF.

The rearrangement links TRBV7-2 to TRBJ2-3, with D perhaps matching TRBD1 (6 bases). V was trimmed by 5 bases and J by 6 bases, leaving 18 bases between them. CDR3 length: 15 residues. Germline V gene lookup returns CDR1 SGHTA and CDR2 FQGNSA. The CDR3 sequence: CASSPASGRGDTQYF. As DNA, the CDR3 is TGTGCCAGCAGCCCCGCGAGCGGAAGGGGGGATACGCAGTATTTT.

The chain joins TRBV4-3 to TRBJ2-3, with 9 bases fitting TRBD2. Germline V gene lookup returns CDR1 LGHNA and CDR2 YSLEER. Germline trimming cut 4 bases from V and 3 bases from J; bases unmatched to any gene: 8. CDR3 length equals 16 residues. CDR3 coding DNA: TGCGCCAGCAGCCTCCAAGGGCTAGCGGGGACAGATACGCAGTATTTT. It encodes CASSLQGLAGTDTQYF.

This chain links TRBV4-1 with TRBJ2-7; a weak D match, TRBD2 (6 bases). CDR1 and CDR2 (germline): MGHRA, YSYEKL. The CDR3 is made up of 15 amino acids. V was pared by 1 base and J by 3 bases, with 13 bases between. Written as DNA, the CDR3 is TGCGCCAGCAGCCAAGTGTCGGGAGCACTCTACGAGCAGTACTTC. It encodes CASSQVSGALYEQYF.

The chain uses TRBV28 and TRBJ2-3, with 13 bases fitting TRBD2. CDR3 length: 16 residues. Trimming removed 5 bases from V and 5 bases from J; junction bases left unmatched: 7. CDR1 and CDR2 from the germline V gene are MDHEN and SYDVKM. This CDR3 reads CASSAPGLAGRDTQYF. The CDR3 nucleotides are TGTGCCAGCAGTGCTCCGGGACTAGCGGGAAGAGATACGCAGTATTTT.

J is TRBJ1-2 and V is TRBV7-9; D unclear. There are 12 residues in the CDR3. CDR1 is SEHNR, CDR2 FQNEAQ, per germline (reference sequence). V was shortened by 5 bases and J by 4 bases, with 8 bases between the two germline ends. CDR3 sequence reads: CASSVGSYGYTF. The CDR3, as DNA: TGTGCCAGCAGCGTAGGTTCCTATGGCTACACCTTC.

V is TRBV7-3 and J is TRBJ2-5; D could derive from TRBD1 or TRBD2 (6 bases each). CDR3 length: 13 residues. Trimming took off 5 bases at V and 5 bases at J, with 12 bases between the two ends. Germline CDR1 reads SGHTA; CDR2 reads FQGTGA. This CDR3 is CASSPGAGETQYF. CDR3 DNA: TGTGCCAGCAGCCCGGGGGCCGGGGAGACCCAGTACTTC.

This chain uses TRBV15 with TRBJ2-7; the D is unclear. CDR1 and CDR2 from the germline V gene are LNHNV and YYDKDF (reference sequence). Trimming stripped 0 bases from V and 3 bases from J, with 6 bases between. CDR3 size: 13 residues. The CDR3 spells CATSRDPGYEQYF. In DNA form, the CDR3 reads TGTGCCACCAGCAGAGATCCGGGCTACGAGCAGTACTTC.

The sample holds one count of this clone. V and J are TRBV7-3 and TRBJ1-3; D ambiguous. Deletions cut 2 bases from V and 2 bases from J, with 4 bases between. This CDR3 has 13 residues. CDR1 and CDR2 from the germline V gene are SGHTA and FQGTGA. The CDR3 coding sequence is TGTGCCAGCAGCTTAGGTCCTGGAAACACCATATATTTT. Translating gives CASSLGPGNTIYF.

The rearrangement links TRBV2 to TRBJ1-5; D not resolved. The CDR3 consists of 15 residues. Trimming removed 4 bases at V and 2 bases at J, with 12 bases between. Germline assignment: CDR1 SNHLY and CDR2 FYNNEI. CDR3 nucleotides: TGTGCCAGCAGTGTAGGAGGCGCGGGCAATCAGCCCCAGCATTTT. It translates to CASSVGGAGNQPQHF.

CDR3 sequence reads: CASSVSGGAGAYEQYF. The CDR3 DNA sequence: TGTGCCAGCAGCGTCTCAGGGGGGGCGGGCGCCTACGAGCAGTACTTC. The chain combines TRBV9 with TRBJ2-7; D may correspond to TRBD1 or TRBD2 (7 bases each). The CDR3 has 16 amino acids. Germline V gene data show CDR1 as SGDLS and CDR2 as YYNGEE. V lost 2 bases and J lost 2, with 17 bases in between.

The chain combines TRBV5-4 with TRBJ2-2; perhaps TRBD2 as D (5 bases). Germline V gene data show CDR1 as SGHNT and CDR2 as YYREEE (reference sequence). The CDR3 is 16 amino acids. With 3 bases removed from V and 0 bases from J, the gap between germline ends came to 12 bases. DNA for the CDR3: TGTGCCAGCAGCTCTGGAGGCCCCGCGAACACCGGGGAGCTGTTTTTT. Translation: CASSSGGPANTGELFF.

This clone was picked up one time. J is TRBJ2-3 and V is TRBV12-3 or TRBV12-4; TRBD2 might be the D (6 bases). The CDR3 is 13 amino acids. V lost 7 bases, J lost 2 bases, and 10 bases lay in between. The CDR3 sequence is CASTRDFTDTQYF. The CDR3 DNA sequence: TGTGCCAGCACCCGGGACTTCACAGATACGCAGTATTTT.

The chain employs TRBV7-3 and TRBJ1-3, with TRBD1 identical over 7 bases. The germline V gene encodes CDR1 SGHTA and CDR2 FQGTGA. CDR3 length: 17 amino acids. The V segment lost 5 bases and the J segment 0 bases; nucleotides outside the gene matches: 10. The CDR3 DNA sequence: TGTGCCAGCAGCCCCCCACCGGACAGGTCCTCTGGAAACACCATATATTTT. As protein: CASSPPPDRSSGNTIYF.

This chain links TRBV6-5 with TRBJ2-7; 12 positions match TRBD1. V gave up 7 bases and J gave up 9 bases; unmatched junction bases: 13. The germline CDR1 and CDR2 sequences are MNHEY and SVGAGI. This CDR3 spans 15 amino acids. Written as DNA, the CDR3 is TGTGCCAGCACCCCCGGGACAGGGGGCTCCCAGGGGCAGTACTTC. The encoded protein is CASTPGTGGSQGQYF.

The count of this clone is one. The rearrangement links TRBV7-9 to TRBJ1-6, with D unresolved. From germline, CDR1 is SEHNR and CDR2 FQNEAQ (reference sequence). Trimming removed 1 base from V and 6 bases from J, with 7 bases in between. This CDR3 has 14 residues. This CDR3 is CASSLEQLNSPLHF. The CDR3 DNA follows: TGTGCCAGCAGCTTAGAACAACTTAATTCACCCCTCCACTTT.

The chain couples TRBV19 to TRBJ1-4, with no clear D. Germline loops: CDR1 LNHDA, CDR2 SQIVND (reference sequence). V was trimmed by 2 bases and J by 5 bases, leaving 24 bases between them. The CDR3 is 19 amino acids. The CDR3 nucleotides are TGTGCCAGTAGTATAAAAGGGAATCATATCGGAATACGGAATGAAAAACTGTTTTTT. Amino acid sequence: CASSIKGNHIGIRNEKLFF.

The V call is TRBV7-3, the J call TRBJ2-2, with TRBD2 identical over 12 bases. Germline V gene data show CDR1 as SGHTA and CDR2 as FQGTGA. Trimming took 5 bases from V and 3 from J; bases not matched to a gene: 4. The length of the CDR3 is 16 residues. CDR3 sequence: CASSLLAGGDTGELFF. CDR3 DNA sequence: TGTGCCAGCAGCCTACTAGCGGGAGGAGACACCGGGGAGCTGTTTTTT.